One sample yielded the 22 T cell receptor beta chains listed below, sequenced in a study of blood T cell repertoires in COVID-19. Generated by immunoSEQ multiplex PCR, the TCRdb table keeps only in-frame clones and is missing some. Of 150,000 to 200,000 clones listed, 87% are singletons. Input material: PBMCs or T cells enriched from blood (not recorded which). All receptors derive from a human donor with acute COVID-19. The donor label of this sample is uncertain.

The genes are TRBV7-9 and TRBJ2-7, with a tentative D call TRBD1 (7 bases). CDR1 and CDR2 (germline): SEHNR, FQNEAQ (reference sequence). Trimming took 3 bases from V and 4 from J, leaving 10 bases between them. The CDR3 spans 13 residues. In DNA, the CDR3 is TGTGCCAGCAGCTTTCAGGGGGGATACGAGCAGTACTTC. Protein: CASSFQGGYEQYF.

CDR3 bases: TGTGCCACCCTTGGCGGGGGGGCCGGGAGTGAGCAGTTCTTC. Protein sequence: CATLGGGAGSEQFF. The chain employs TRBV27 and TRBJ2-1; the match to TRBD2 covers 9 bases. V shed 10 bases and J 9 bases; nucleotides not matched to a gene: 13. CDR1 MNHEY and CDR2 SMNVEV come from the germline V gene (reference sequence). This CDR3 is built from 14 residues.

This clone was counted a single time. The CDR3 region has the DNA TGTGCCAGCAGCCCTTCTCATGTGTTTAGGGGTTCATACGAGCAGTACTTC. Protein product: CASSPSHVFRGSYEQYF. The gene calls are TRBV28 and TRBJ2-7; tentative D call: TRBD1 (5 bases). The V end lost 6 bases, the J end lost 4 bases, and 25 bases lay between the germline ends. The CDR3 spans 17 residues. The germline V gene encodes CDR1 MDHEN and CDR2 SYDVKM. Filled out from reference TRBV28 and TRBJ2-7, the complete variable domain reads DVKVTQSSRYLVKRTGEKVFLECVQDMDHENMFWYRQDPGLGLRLIYFSYDVKMKEKGDIPEGYSVSREKKERFSLILESASTNQTSMYLCASSPSHVFRGSYEQYFGPGTRLTVT.

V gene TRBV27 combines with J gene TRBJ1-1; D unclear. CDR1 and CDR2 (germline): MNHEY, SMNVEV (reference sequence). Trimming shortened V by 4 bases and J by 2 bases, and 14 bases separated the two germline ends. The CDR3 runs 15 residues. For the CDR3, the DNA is TGTGCCAGCAGTTCACGGGTCACGGTCAACACTGAAGCTTTCTTT. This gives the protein CASSSRVTVNTEAFF.

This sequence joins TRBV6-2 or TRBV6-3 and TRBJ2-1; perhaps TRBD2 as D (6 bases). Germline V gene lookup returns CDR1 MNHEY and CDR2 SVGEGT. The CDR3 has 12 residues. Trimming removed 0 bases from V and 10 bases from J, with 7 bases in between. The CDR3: CASSYSRGEQFF. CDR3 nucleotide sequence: TGTGCCAGCAGTTACTCTCGGGGGGAGCAGTTCTTC.

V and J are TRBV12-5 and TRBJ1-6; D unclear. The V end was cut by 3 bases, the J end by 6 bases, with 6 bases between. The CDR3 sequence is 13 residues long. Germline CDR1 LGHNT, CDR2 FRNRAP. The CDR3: CASGLRLNSPLHF. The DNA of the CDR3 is TGTGCTAGTGGTTTAAGACTTAATTCACCCCTCCACTTT.

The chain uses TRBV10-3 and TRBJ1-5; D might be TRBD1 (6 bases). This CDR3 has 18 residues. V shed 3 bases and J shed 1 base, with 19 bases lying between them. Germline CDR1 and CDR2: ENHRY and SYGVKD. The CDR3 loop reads CAISEQGPGSGSNQPQHF. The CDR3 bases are TGTGCCATCAGTGAACAGGGACCAGGATCGGGGAGCAATCAGCCCCAGCATTTT.

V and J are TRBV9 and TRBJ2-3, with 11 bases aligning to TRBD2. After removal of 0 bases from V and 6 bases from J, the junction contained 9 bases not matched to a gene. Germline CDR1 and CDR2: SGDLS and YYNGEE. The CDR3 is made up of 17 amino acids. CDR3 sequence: CASSVALAGGVTDTQYF. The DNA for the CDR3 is TGTGCCAGCAGCGTAGCCCTAGCGGGGGGAGTCACGGATACGCAGTATTTT.

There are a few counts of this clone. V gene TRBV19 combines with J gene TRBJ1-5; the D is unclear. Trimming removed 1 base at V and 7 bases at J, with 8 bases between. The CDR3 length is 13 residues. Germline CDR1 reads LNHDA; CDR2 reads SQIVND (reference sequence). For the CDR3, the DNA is TGTGCCAGTAGTATAGCGTCCTCCCAGCCCCAGCATTTT. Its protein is CASSIASSQPQHF.

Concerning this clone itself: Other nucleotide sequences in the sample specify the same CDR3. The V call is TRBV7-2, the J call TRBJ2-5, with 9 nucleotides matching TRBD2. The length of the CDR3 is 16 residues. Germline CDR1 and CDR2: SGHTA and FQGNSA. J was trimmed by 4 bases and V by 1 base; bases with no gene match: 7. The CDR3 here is CASSLDGGGARETQYF. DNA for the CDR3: TGTGCCAGCAGCTTAGACGGCGGGGGGGCCAGAGAGACCCAGTACTTC.

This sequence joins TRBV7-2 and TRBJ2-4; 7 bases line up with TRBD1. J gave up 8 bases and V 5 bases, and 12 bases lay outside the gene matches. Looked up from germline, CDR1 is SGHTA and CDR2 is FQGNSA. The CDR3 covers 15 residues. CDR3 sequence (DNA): TGTGCCAGCAGCCCACAGGGGACCAGGATGGACATTCAGTACTTC. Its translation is CASSPQGTRMDIQYF.

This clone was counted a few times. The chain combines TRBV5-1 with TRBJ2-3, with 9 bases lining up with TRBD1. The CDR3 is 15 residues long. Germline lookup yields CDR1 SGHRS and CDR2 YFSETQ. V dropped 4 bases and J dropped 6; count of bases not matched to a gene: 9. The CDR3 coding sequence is TGCGCCAGCAGCCCGCGGCGGGACAGGGCGGATACGCAGTATTTT. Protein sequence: CASSPRRDRADTQYF.

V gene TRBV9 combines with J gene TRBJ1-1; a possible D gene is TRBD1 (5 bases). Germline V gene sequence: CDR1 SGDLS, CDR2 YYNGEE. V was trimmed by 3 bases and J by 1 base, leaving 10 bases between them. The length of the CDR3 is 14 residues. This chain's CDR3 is CASSAGLQNTEAFF. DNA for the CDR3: TGTGCCAGCAGCGCGGGACTTCAGAACACTGAAGCTTTCTTT.

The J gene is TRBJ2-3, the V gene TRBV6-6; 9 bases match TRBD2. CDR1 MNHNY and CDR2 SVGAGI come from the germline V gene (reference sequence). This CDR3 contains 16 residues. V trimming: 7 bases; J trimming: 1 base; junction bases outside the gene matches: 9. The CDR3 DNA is TGTGCCAGCACCAGCCACGCGGGGGGGCGCACAGATACGCAGTATTTT. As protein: CASTSHAGGRTDTQYF.

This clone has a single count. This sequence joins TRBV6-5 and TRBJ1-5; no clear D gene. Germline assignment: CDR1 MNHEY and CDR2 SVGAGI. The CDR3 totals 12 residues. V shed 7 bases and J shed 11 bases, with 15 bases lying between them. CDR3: CASTSPIGAQHF. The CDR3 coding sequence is TGTGCCAGCACCTCACCCATCGGGGCCCAGCATTTT.

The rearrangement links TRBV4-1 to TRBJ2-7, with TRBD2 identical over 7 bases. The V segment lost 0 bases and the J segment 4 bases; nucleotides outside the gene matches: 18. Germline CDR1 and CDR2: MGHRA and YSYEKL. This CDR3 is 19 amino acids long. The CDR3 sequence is CASSQEKVEGLAASYEQYF. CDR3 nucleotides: TGCGCCAGCAGCCAAGAGAAAGTGGAGGGGCTAGCGGCCTCGTACGAGCAGTACTTC.

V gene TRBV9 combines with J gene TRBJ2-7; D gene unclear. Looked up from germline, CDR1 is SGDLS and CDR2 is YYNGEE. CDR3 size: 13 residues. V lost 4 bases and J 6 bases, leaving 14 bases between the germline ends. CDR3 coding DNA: TGTGCCAGCAGCACCTCCGCCAGGTCCGAGCAGTACTTC. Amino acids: CASSTSARSEQYF.

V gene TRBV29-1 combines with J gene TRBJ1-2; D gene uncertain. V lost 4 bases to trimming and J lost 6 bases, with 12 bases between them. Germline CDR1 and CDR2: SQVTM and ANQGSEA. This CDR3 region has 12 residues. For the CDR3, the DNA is TGCAGCGTTGTGGAGGGTAAAAATGGCTACACCTTC. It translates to CSVVEGKNGYTF.

The CDR3 coding sequence is TGTGCCAGCAGACCGGGGACAGGGGTATGGCAGCCCCAGCATTTT. This translates into CASRPGTGVWQPQHF. The J gene is TRBJ1-5, the V gene TRBV2, with TRBD1 matching 10 bases. Germline-derived CDR1 and CDR2 are SNHLY and FYNNEI. V lost 6 bases and J lost 7; bases outside the gene matches: 9. The CDR3 runs 15 residues. The full variable domain, its missing parts supplied by reference TRBV2 and TRBJ1-5, is EPEVTQTPSHQVTQMGQEVILRCVPISNHLYFYWYRQILGQKVEFLVSFYNNEISEKSEIFDDQFSVERPDGSNFTLKIRSTKLEDSAMYFCASRPGTGVWQPQHFGDGTRLSIL.

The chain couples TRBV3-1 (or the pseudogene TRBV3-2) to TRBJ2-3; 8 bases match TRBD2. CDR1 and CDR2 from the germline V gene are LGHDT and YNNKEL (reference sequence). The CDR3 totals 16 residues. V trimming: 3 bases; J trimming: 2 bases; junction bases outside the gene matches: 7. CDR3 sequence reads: CASSHRSGDPTDTQYF. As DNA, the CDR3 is TGTGCCAGCAGCCACCGTAGCGGGGATCCCACAGATACGCAGTATTTT.

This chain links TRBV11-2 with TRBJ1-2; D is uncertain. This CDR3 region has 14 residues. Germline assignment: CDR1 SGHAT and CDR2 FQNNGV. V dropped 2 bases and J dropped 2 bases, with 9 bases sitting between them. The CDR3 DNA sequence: TGTGCCAGCAGCTTAAAACGGGGAAACTATGGCTACACCTTC. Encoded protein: CASSLKRGNYGYTF.

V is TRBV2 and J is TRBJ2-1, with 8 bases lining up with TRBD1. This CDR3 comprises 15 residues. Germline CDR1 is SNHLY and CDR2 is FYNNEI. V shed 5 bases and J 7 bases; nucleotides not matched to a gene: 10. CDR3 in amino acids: CASSPTGGFVNEQFF. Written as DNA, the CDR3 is TGTGCCAGCAGTCCTACAGGGGGGTTCGTTAATGAGCAGTTCTTC.